This entry concerns a single TCR beta chain. As yet, its antigen is unknown. Sequencing was performed with immunoSEQ multiplex PCR; in TCRdb, only in-frame clones are kept and a portion is missing. This sample has roughly 64,000 clones; about 74% occur once, and the top ten carry roughly 4.7%. The sample is drawn from a study of a mutant IDH1 vaccine in newly diagnosed glioma. For the study at large: The start of vaccination came 4-6 weeks after radiotherapy alone, or with temozolomide cycles. Sex among treated patients split 62.5% male, roughly 38% female; mean age was about 40 years.

Time point given: week 35, safety follow-up. In every dose of vaccine, 300 ug of mutant IDH1 20-mer peptide was given alongside topical imiquimod. Administration of eight vaccinations to patients took place in weeks 1, 3, 5, 7, 11, 15, 19, 23. Germline CDR1 and CDR2: SEHNR and FQNEAQ (reference sequence). Deletions cut 4 bases from V and 0 bases from J, with 7 bases between. This CDR3 contains 14 residues. V usage is TRBV7-9 and J usage is TRBJ1-5; perhaps TRBD1 as D (5 bases). The specimen comprised PBMCs, sampled from a glioma patient whose treatment included an IDH1 peptide vaccine. This TCR was recovered from a man in his forties or fifties with glioma. This CDR3 is CASSSTDSNQPQHF. The CDR3 bases are TGTGCCAGCAGCTCGACAGATAGCAATCAGCCCCAGCATTTT.